These 25 T cell receptor beta chains were sequenced from one sample in a study of PD-L1 blockade in urothelial cancer (dated by TCRdb to the late 2010s). The receptor library was made with the immunoSEQ multiplex PCR assay. Not all clones reach the TCRdb copy of this immuneACCESS table, which keeps in-frame sequences only. Checked studies attribute under half of the gap to unresolved V genes and leave the rest unexplained. The sample data list approximately 24,000 clones, and 87% of these were observed just once. Together, the top ten hold 2.5% to 3.5% of the sample. Material: PBMCs, obtained around atezolizumab (anti-PD-L1) treatment. These receptors originate from a man aged 50 to 59 with urothelial cancer.

The CDR3 region is CASSPHRAYGYTF. The CDR3 nucleotides read TGTGCCAGCAGTCCCCACAGGGCCTATGGCTACACCTTC. The rearrangement links TRBV27 to TRBJ1-2; tentatively, D is TRBD1 (6 bases). CDR1 and CDR2 from the germline V gene are MNHEY and SMNVEV (reference sequence). The CDR3 totals 13 residues. V was shortened by 5 bases and J by 4 bases, with 11 bases between the two germline ends.

This clone was seen just once. The rearrangement joins TRBV7-6 to TRBJ2-2; D remains unclear. This CDR3 contains 14 residues. Germline V lookup: CDR1 SGHVS, CDR2 FNYEAQ. The V end was cut by 1 base, the J end by 5 bases, with 8 bases between. The CDR3 DNA reads TGTGCCAGCAGCTTAGAATCTAGGACCGGGGAGCTGTTTTTT. This encodes CASSLESRTGELFF.

The chain has TRBV11-2 and TRBJ2-7; no firm D call. The V end was cut by 5 bases, the J end by 0 bases, with 5 bases between. The CDR3 extends over 12 amino acids. The germline CDR1 and CDR2 sequences are SGHAT and FQNNGV. The CDR3 DNA reads TGTGCCAGCAGCCGGAGCTCCTACGAGCAGTACTTC. Protein: CASSRSSYEQYF.

The chain has TRBV19 and TRBJ2-6; TRBD1 might be the D (7 bases). V was shortened by 6 bases and J by 2 bases, with 20 bases between the two germline ends. Germline CDR1 reads LNHDA; CDR2 reads SQIVND (reference sequence). The CDR3 spans 18 residues. The CDR3 sequence: CASSLPTGTFPGANVLTF. Here the CDR3 DNA reads TGTGCCAGTAGCCTGCCGACAGGGACTTTCCCTGGGGCCAACGTCCTGACTTTC.

V and J are TRBV19 and TRBJ2-7; D possibly corresponds to TRBD1 (6 bases). Germline V lookup: CDR1 LNHDA, CDR2 SQIVND (reference sequence). Between the trimmed V and J ends, which lost 2 bases and 0 bases, there was a span of 14 bases. The CDR3 has 16 amino acids. CDR3 sequence (DNA): TGTGCCAGTAGTATAAATAAGGGGGTAAGCTCCTACGAGCAGTACTTC. Its translation: CASSINKGVSSYEQYF.

The rearrangement links TRBV19 to TRBJ1-1, with 8 bases lining up with TRBD1. This CDR3 has 13 amino acids. The germline gives CDR1 LNHDA, CDR2 SQIVND (reference sequence). V dropped 8 bases and J dropped 1; count of bases not matched to a gene: 3. CDR3: CASDRGWNTEAFF. In DNA, the CDR3 is TGTGCCAGTGACAGGGGTTGGAACACTGAAGCTTTCTTT.

The chain has TRBV9 and TRBJ1-2, with 10 bases that match TRBD1. The trim removed 0 bases at V and 4 bases at J, leaving 3 bases unmatched. In germline, CDR1 is SGDLS, CDR2 YYNGEE. This CDR3 spans 15 amino acids. As DNA, the CDR3 is TGTGCCAGCAGCGTAGAGACAGGGGGCGCCTATGGCTACACCTTC. Translation: CASSVETGGAYGYTF.

V and J are TRBV2 and TRBJ1-2; 9 positions agree with TRBD1. J lost 6 bases, V lost 6 bases, and 5 bases had no gene match. CDR1 and CDR2 (germline): SNHLY, FYNNEI. This CDR3 has 13 residues. The CDR3, as DNA: TGTGCCAGCAGGGCAGGACAGGGGAATGGCTACACCTTC. It specifies CASRAGQGNGYTF.

This chain links TRBV9 with TRBJ2-2; 10 bases agree with TRBD2. The V gene end was trimmed by 7 bases and the J gene end by 5 bases; junction bases not matched to a gene: 5. Per the germline V gene, CDR1 is SGDLS and CDR2 is YYNGEE. This CDR3 is 14 amino acids long. CDR3: CASQSGGATGELFF. CDR3 sequence (DNA): TGTGCCAGCCAGAGCGGGGGGGCAACCGGGGAGCTGTTTTTT.

The rearrangement links TRBV5-1 to TRBJ2-4; tentatively, D is TRBD1 (6 bases). V dropped 0 bases and J dropped 2 bases, with 9 bases sitting between them. CDR1 and CDR2 (germline): SGHRS, YFSETQ. The length of the CDR3 is 15 residues. This CDR3 reads CASSLDTGSKNIQYF. The CDR3 DNA reads TGCGCCAGCAGCTTGGACACAGGGTCCAAAAACATTCAGTACTTC.

CDR3 protein: CASRDRGSTGELFF. In DNA form, the CDR3 reads TGTGCCAGCCGGGACAGGGGGAGCACCGGGGAGCTGTTTTTT. The chain combines TRBV11-2 with TRBJ2-2; 11 bases agree with TRBD1. V shed 8 bases, J shed 4 bases, and the junction held 3 bases outside the gene matches. Germline V gene sequence: CDR1 SGHAT, CDR2 FQNNGV. The CDR3 covers 14 residues.

The chain recombines TRBV5-8 with TRBJ1-1; the D is unclear. Germline V lookup: CDR1 SGHTS, CDR2 YDEGEE. V shed 5 bases and J shed 3 bases, with 14 bases lying between them. The CDR3 has 14 amino acids. The CDR3 DNA is TGTGCCAGCAGTCCACAGTGGGGAGACACTGAAGCTTTCTTT. Encoded protein: CASSPQWGDTEAFF.

This clone was observed a few times. V is TRBV7-9 and J is TRBJ2-2, with 10 bases aligning to TRBD1. The CDR3 consists of 14 residues. Germline V gene lookup returns CDR1 SEHNR and CDR2 FQNEAQ (reference sequence). J was trimmed by 7 bases and V by 7 bases; bases with no gene match: 6. The CDR3 is CASNFGTGDGELFF. For the CDR3, the DNA is TGTGCCAGCAACTTCGGGACAGGGGACGGGGAGCTGTTTTTT. Using reference TRBV7-9 and TRBJ2-2 for the parts outside the CDR3, the full variable domain is DTGVSQNPRHKITKRGQNVTFRCDPISEHNRLYWYRQTLGQGPEFLTYFQNEAQLEKSRLLSDRFSAERPKGSFSTLEIQRTEQGDSAMYLCASNFGTGDGELFFGEGSRLTVL.

This chain links TRBV7-3 with TRBJ2-1; D is possibly TRBD2 (6 bases). Per germline, CDR1 SGHTA and CDR2 FQGTGA. Trimming stripped 2 bases from V and 7 bases from J, with 15 bases between. This CDR3 has 15 amino acids. Here the CDR3 reads CASSLGSGSGNEQFF. In DNA, the CDR3 is TGTGCCAGCAGCTTAGGGTCCGGGAGCGGGAATGAGCAGTTCTTC. The complete variable domain, with remaining parts taken from reference TRBV7-3 and TRBJ2-1, reads GAGVSQTPSNKVTEKGKYVELRCDPISGHTALYWYRQSLGQGPEFLIYFQGTGAADDSGLPNDRFFAVRPEGSVSTLKIQRTERGDSAVYLCASSLGSGSGNEQFFGPGTRLTVL.

The chain recombines TRBV23-1 with TRBJ2-1, with D perhaps matching TRBD1 (6 bases). TRBV23-1 is an open reading frame, and its role is uncertain. The CDR3 sequence is 20 residues long. V gave up 0 bases and J gave up 0 bases, with 21 bases separating them. CDR3: CASSQSSPGHLTSSYNEQFF. The CDR3, as DNA: TGCGCCAGCAGTCAATCGAGTCCGGGACACCTAACCAGCTCCTACAATGAGCAGTTCTTC.

The chain recombines TRBV4-1 with TRBJ2-3; D is perhaps TRBD1 (5 bases). The V and J ends lost 4 bases and 0 bases respectively, with 11 bases between them. CDR1 and CDR2 (germline): MGHRA, YSYEKL. CDR3 size: 15 residues. This CDR3 is CASSLTDTSTDTQYF. The CDR3 nucleotides read TGCGCCAGCAGCCTAACGGACACGAGCACAGATACGCAGTATTTT.

The V gene is TRBV2, the J gene TRBJ2-1; 7 bases are a match to TRBD1. This CDR3 has 15 amino acids. Germline CDR1 is SNHLY and CDR2 is FYNNEI. J lost 2 bases, V lost 4 bases, and 5 bases had no gene match. CDR3 amino acids: CASSVQGEAYNEQFF. The CDR3 nucleotides are TGTGCCAGCAGTGTCCAGGGGGAAGCCTACAATGAGCAGTTCTTC.

The chain employs TRBV18 and TRBJ1-1; D is ambiguous. Trimming pared 4 bases from V and 8 bases from J, leaving 11 bases between. The CDR3 extends over 12 amino acids. The germline V gene encodes CDR1 KGHSH and CDR2 LQKENI. The CDR3 reads CASSLDRGEAFF. DNA for the CDR3: TGTGCCAGCTCACTAGATAGAGGGGAAGCTTTCTTT. The full variable domain, completed using reference TRBV18 and TRBJ1-1, is NAGVMQNPRHLVRRRGQEARLRCSPMKGHSHVYWYRQLPEEGLKFMVYLQKENIIDESGMPKERFSAEFPKEGPSILRIQQVVRGDSAAYFCASSLDRGEAFFGQGTRLTVV.

This rearrangement joins TRBV18 to TRBJ1-1; TRBD1 agrees at 8 bases. Looked up from germline, CDR1 is KGHSH and CDR2 is LQKENI. V shed 7 bases and J 5 bases; nucleotides not matched to a gene: 6. This CDR3 is built from 13 residues. The CDR3 DNA sequence: TGTGCCAGCTTGCAGGGGGCGAATACTGAAGCTTTCTTT. Protein sequence: CASLQGANTEAFF. Combining the CDR3 with reference TRBV18 and TRBJ1-1 gives the whole variable domain NAGVMQNPRHLVRRRGQEARLRCSPMKGHSHVYWYRQLPEEGLKFMVYLQKENIIDESGMPKERFSAEFPKEGPSILRIQQVVRGDSAAYFCASLQGANTEAFFGQGTRLTVV.

This clone is judged medium-sized. The chain couples TRBV27 to TRBJ2-1, with 14 bases identical to TRBD2. CDR1 is MNHEY, CDR2 SMNVEV, per germline (reference sequence). The CDR3 has 15 amino acids. The junction had 9 bases not matched to a gene; V was cut back by 8 bases and J by 9 bases. In DNA form, the CDR3 reads TGTGCCAGCTGTAAGGGGACTAGCGGGAGAATTGAGCAGTTCTTC. Its translation: CASCKGTSGRIEQFF.

Regarding this clone: Other DNA sequences in the sample encode the same CDR3. The chain carries TRBV5-1 and TRBJ2-7; D is perhaps TRBD1 (5 bases). V was trimmed by 1 base and J by 3 bases, leaving 8 bases between them. The CDR3 loop spans 13 amino acids. The germline V gene encodes CDR1 SGHRS and CDR2 YFSETQ. CDR3 sequence: CASSLTGFYEQYF. The CDR3 bases are TGCGCCAGCAGCTTGACAGGTTTCTACGAGCAGTACTTC. Full variable domain (outside the CDR3, taken from reference TRBV5-1 and TRBJ2-7): KAGVTQTPRYLIKTRGQQVTLSCSPISGHRSVSWYQQTPGQGLQFLFEYFSETQRNKGNFPGRFSGRQFSNSRSEMNVSTLELGDSALYLCASSLTGFYEQYFGPGTRLTVT.

The J gene is TRBJ1-2, the V gene TRBV19, with D perhaps matching TRBD1 (6 bases). V dropped 10 bases and J dropped 4 bases, with 16 bases sitting between them. The V gene's germline CDR1 is LNHDA and CDR2 SQIVND (reference sequence). The CDR3 is 13 amino acids. CDR3 region: CATTRGGSYGYTF. In DNA form, the CDR3 reads TGTGCCACCACGAGGGGGGGCAGCTATGGCTACACCTTC.

The chain uses TRBV28 and TRBJ2-1; 8 nucleotides align to TRBD1. V lost 8 bases, J lost 6 bases, and 6 bases stayed unmatched. Germline assignment: CDR1 MDHEN and CDR2 SYDVKM. CDR3 length: 13 residues. CDR3 residues: CASQGQGLNEQFF. CDR3 nucleotide sequence: TGTGCCAGCCAAGGACAGGGCCTCAATGAGCAGTTCTTC.

The chain uses TRBV6-1 and TRBJ2-3, with TRBD2 matching 12 bases. Germline assignment: CDR1 MNHNS and CDR2 SASEGT. Germline trimming cut 2 bases from V and 3 bases from J; bases unmatched to any gene: 3. The CDR3 has 16 amino acids. This CDR3 is CASSELAGGQTDTQYF. CDR3 DNA sequence: TGTGCCAGCAGTGAACTAGCGGGAGGGCAAACAGATACGCAGTATTTT.

CDR3 coding DNA: TGTGCCAGCAGCCTTGGCCTTTCGAACACCGGGGAGCTGTTTTTT. Residues: CASSLGLSNTGELFF. The genes are TRBV7-9 and TRBJ2-2; D is undetermined. V lost 5 bases to trimming and J lost 0 bases, with 10 bases between them. Germline CDR1 and CDR2: SEHNR and FQNEAQ (reference sequence). The CDR3 spans 15 residues. Full variable domain (rest looked up from reference TRBV7-9 and TRBJ2-2): DTGVSQNPRHKITKRGQNVTFRCDPISEHNRLYWYRQTLGQGPEFLTYFQNEAQLEKSRLLSDRFSAERPKGSFSTLEIQRTEQGDSAMYLCASSLGLSNTGELFFGEGSRLTVL.